This TCR beta chain was recovered during a study of blood T cell repertoires in COVID-19 (dated by TCRdb to 2019 to 2021). Concerning the study at large: The collaborator samples originated in the United States, Italy and Spain and spanned the acute and convalescent phases of COVID-19. The material from the prospective study consisted of cDNA or gDNA derived from T cells, B-cell-depleted T cells, or PBMCs. Deeply sampled blood TCRbeta repertoires from subjects exposed to, actively infected with, or recovered from COVID-19 were included in the dataset. The repertoires were released in a freely available public database meant as a resource for research on the immune response to SARS-CoV-2. Samples were obtained from the ongoing ImmuneRACE study (first 160 participants) and from over a thousand subjects provided by 6 global collaborators. Nearly every sample came with metadata listing a de-identified subject ID, COVID-19 status, age in years and sex. HLA class I and class II types, where available, came from metadata supplied by the sample provider rather than from assay-based typing.

About this clone: It has no known antigen specificity. There are no base qualities to consult, and no much larger clone falls within one base.

The immunoSEQ Assay, a bias-controlled multiplex PCR, was used to amplify TCRbeta CDR3 regions from genomic DNA. The authors' analysis ran thus. Within the assay, amplification of reference gene primers was used to estimate how many nucleated cells each sample contained. To quantify the absolute abundance of each unique TCRbeta CDR3 rearrangement, sequence reads were collapsed and filtered. For each sample, productive Simpson clonality was calculated by taking the square root of Simpson's diversity index across productive rearrangements. In its TCRdb copy, this immuneACCESS table keeps in-frame sequences only and misses some clones. Where compared with another copy, unresolved V genes explain less than half of these, and the others have no known cause. V and J calls and clone size are given by that table; D and trimming were obtained from the DNA. This sample gives 320,000 or so clones in total; about 90% of them show up just once. Jointly, the top ten make up 5% of the sample.

From V the trimming removes 6 bases and from J it removes 7 bases, while the gene matches leave 8 bases of the junction unaccounted for. The CDR3, cysteine through phenylalanine, is 14 amino acids long. Only the CDR3 region is kept as DNA, spanning 42 bases read in frame from base 1. CDR1 and CDR2 are drawn from the germline V gene: WSHSY, SAAADI. In the prospective study, participants were roughly 18 to 100 years old, resided in about two dozen geographic areas of the United States, and were enrolled through a virtual design. In the prospective study, participants were assigned to cohorts based on the clinical history participants reported in a screening survey and a study questionnaire. Recovered participants in ImmuneRACE Cohort 3 were defined by two consecutive negative NP/OP PCR tests, clearance by a healthcare professional, or resolution of symptoms. In the prospective study, whole blood, serum and a nasopharyngeal or oropharyngeal swab were collected from each participant by mobile phlebotomists. Over a roughly 2-month period, participants in the prospective study had the option of providing additional blood draws and questionnaires. Before DNA extraction, blood samples from the prospective study were shipped at room temperature or frozen.

General study outcomes and caveats: Clinical and demographic metadata were provided uncurated, with the amount varying by source and participant.

The rearrangement joined TRBV10-2 to TRBJ1-2, with 10 bases aligning to TRBD1. This receptor was obtained from a man under 40 who had recovered from COVID-19. The sequencing sample was made of PBMCs or T cells enriched from blood (not recorded which). The DNA sequence reads TGCGCCAGCAGGGGGACAGGGGACGTAGGTGGCTACACCTTC. It translates as CASRGTGDVGGYTF.